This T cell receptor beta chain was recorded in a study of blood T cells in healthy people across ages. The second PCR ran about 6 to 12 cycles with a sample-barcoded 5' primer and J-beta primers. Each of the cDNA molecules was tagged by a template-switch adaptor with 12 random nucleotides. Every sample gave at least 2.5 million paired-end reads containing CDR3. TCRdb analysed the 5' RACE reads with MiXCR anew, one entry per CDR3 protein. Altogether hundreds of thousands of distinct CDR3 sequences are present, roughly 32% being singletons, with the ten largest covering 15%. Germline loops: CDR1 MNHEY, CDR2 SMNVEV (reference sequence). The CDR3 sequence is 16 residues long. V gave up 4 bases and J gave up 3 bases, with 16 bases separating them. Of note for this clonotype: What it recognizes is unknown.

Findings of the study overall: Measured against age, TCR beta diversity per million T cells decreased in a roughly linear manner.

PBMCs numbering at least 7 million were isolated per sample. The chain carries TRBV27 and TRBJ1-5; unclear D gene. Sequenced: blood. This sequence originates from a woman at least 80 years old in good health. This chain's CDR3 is CASSSGKNENNQPQHF. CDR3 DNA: TGTGCCAGCAGTTCGGGGAAAAACGAGAACAATCAGCCCCAGCATTTT.